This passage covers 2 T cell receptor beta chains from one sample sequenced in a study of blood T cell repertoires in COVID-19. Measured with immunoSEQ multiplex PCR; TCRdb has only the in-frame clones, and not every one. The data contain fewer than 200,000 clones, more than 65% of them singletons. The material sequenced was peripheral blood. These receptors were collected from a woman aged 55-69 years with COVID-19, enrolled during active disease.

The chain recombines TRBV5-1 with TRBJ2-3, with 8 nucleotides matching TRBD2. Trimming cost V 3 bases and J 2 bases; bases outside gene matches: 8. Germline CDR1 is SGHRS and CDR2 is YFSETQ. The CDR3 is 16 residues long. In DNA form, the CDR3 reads TGCGCCAGCAGCTCCATGGCGGGAGGCTTCACAGATACGCAGTATTTT. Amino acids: CASSSMAGGFTDTQYF.

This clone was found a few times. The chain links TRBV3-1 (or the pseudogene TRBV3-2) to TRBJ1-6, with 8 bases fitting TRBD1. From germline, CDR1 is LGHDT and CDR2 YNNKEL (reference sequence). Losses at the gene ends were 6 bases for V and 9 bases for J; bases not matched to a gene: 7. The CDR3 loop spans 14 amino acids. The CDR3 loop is CASRRDRGTSPLHF. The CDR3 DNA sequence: TGTGCCAGCAGAAGAGACAGGGGAACTTCACCCCTCCACTTT.